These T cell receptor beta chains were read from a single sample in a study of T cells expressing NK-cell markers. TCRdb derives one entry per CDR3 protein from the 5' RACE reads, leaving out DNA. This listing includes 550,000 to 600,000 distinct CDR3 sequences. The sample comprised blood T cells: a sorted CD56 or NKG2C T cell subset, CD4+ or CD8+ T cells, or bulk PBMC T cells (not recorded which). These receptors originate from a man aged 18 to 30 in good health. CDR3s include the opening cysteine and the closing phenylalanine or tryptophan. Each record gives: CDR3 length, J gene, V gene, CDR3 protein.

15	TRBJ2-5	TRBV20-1	CSASLGQGSWETQYF
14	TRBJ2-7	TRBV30	CAWSGADRSYEQYF
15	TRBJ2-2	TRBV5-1	CASSLRTDHTGELFF
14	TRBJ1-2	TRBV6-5	CASSYSGDYYGYTF
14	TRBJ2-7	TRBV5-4	CASSHGQGAYEQYF
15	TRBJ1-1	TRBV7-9	CASSLLSMVNTEAFF
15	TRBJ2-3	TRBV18	CASSPSSRGTDTQYF
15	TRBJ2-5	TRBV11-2	CASSIGLAGQETQYF
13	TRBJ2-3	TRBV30	CAWSVQDRDTQYF
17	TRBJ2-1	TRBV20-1	CSARVIRGGSSYNEQFF
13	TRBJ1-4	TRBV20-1	CSALKVGGEKLFF
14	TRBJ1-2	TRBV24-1	CATSGAFMGYGYTF
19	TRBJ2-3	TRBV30	CAWSGSLRGREAGTDTQYF
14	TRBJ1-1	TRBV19	CASSIWSRNTEAFF
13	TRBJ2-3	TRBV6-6	CASFSGITDTQYF
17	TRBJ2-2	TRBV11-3	CASSLGDGTTNTGELFF
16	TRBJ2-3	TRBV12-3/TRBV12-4	CASSFMTRTGADTQYF
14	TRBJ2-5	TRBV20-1	CSARDVQYQETQYF
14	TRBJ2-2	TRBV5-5	CASSLLGVVGELFF
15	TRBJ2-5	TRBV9	CASSVGLSGRETQYF
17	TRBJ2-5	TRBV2	CASSERRGIPYQETQYF
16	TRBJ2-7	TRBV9	CASSVAPAGGRVEQYF
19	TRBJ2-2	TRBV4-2	CASSQVVAAGGLNTGELFF
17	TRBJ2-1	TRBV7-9	CASSLGRTGSSYNEQFF
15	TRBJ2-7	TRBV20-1	CSARDLRGTAYEQYF
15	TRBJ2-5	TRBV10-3	CAISESTYVEETQYF
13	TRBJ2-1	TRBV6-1	CASRGLQMNEQFF
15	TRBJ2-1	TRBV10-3	CAISSLTGTYNEQFF
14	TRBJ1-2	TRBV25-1	CASIQGEGSYGYTF
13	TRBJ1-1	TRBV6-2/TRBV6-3	CASQDSQYTEAFF
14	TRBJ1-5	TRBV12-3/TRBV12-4	CASSLSLFNQPQHF
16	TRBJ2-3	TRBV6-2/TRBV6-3	CASSESTGTDQDTQYF
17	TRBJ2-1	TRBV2	CASSEDVRQEGHNEQFF
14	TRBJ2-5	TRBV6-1	CASRRGQLQETQYF
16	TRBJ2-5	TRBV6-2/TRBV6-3	CASSYNWGHNQETQYF
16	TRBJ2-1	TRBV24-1	CATGDPTSGRVGEQFF
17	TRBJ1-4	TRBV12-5	CASGPTQGELILGKLFF
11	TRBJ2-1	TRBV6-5	CASRRSNEQFF
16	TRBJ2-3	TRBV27	CASSPMLAGPPDTQYF
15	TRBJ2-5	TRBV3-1	CASSQDSSVQETQYF
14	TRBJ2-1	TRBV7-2	CASSLMGSINEQFF
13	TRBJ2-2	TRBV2	CATSLGVTGELFF
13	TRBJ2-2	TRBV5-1	CASSPTGSRELFF
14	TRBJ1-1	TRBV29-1	CSVDAPTAYTEAFF
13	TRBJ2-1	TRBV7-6	CASRSLLEDEQFF
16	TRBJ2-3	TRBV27	CASSSPLAGRPATQYF
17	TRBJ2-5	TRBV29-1	CSADKGLAGASQETQYF
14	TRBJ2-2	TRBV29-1	CSAGELVDTGELFF
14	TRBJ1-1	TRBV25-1	CASSEWGMNTEAFF
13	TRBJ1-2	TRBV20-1	CSATVWTVYGYTF
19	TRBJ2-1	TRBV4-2	CASSQDLFVASSDFNEQFF